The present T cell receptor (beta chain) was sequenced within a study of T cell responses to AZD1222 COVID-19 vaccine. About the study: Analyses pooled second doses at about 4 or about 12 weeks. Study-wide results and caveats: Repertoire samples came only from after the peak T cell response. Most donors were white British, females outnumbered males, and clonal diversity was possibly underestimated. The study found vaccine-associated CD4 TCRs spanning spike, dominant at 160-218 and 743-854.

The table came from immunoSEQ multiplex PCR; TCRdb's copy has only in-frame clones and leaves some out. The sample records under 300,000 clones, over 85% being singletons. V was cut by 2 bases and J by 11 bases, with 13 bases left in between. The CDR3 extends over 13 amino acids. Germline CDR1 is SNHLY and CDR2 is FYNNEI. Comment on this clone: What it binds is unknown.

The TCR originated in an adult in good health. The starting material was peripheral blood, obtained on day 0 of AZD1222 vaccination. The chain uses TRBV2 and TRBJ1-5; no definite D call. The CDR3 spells CASSEMARPTQHF. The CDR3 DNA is TGTGCCAGCAGTGAAATGGCCCGCCCGACCCAGCATTTT.